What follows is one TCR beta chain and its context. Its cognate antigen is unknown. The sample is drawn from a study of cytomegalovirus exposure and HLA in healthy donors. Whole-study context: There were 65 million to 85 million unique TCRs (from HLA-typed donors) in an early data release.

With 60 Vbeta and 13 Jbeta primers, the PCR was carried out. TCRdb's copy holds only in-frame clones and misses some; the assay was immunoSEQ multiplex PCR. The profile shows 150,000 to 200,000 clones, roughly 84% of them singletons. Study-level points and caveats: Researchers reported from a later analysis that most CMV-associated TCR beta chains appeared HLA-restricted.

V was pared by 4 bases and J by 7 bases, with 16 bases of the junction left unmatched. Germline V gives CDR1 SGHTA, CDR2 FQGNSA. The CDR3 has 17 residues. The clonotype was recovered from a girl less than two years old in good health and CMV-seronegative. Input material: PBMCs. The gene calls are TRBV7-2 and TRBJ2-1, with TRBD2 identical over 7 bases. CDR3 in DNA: TGTGCCAGCAGCTCCCCCCGGGGTGGGGGGGGAAGAAATGAGCAGTTCTTC. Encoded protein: CASSSPRGGGGRNEQFF. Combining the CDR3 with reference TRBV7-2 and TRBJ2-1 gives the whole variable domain GAGVSQSPSNKVTEKGKDVELRCDPISGHTALYWYRQSLGQGLEFLIYFQGNSAPDKSGLPSDRFSAERTGGSVSTLTIQRTQQEDSAVYLCASSSPRGGGGRNEQFFGPGTRLTVL.